The rows below give T cell receptor beta chains drawn from one sample of a study of OX40 agonist ivuxolimab in advanced cancers. Profiled with immunoSEQ multiplex PCR; TCRdb holds only in-frame clones, not every one. The table has 60,000 to 75,000 clones, about 86% seen once. Material: CD4+ or CD8+ T cells sorted from blood, obtained in a trial of the OX40 agonist ivuxolimab. These receptors all stem from an adult with an advanced solid tumor such as melanoma, head and neck, liver or kidney cancer. CDR3s include the opening cysteine and the closing phenylalanine or tryptophan. The D gene is left open where the match is weak. The size field is filled for only some rows; it gives once, few, many or a size class.

TGTGCCAGTACCGATGGATGGGCCTATGGCTACACCTTC,CASTDGWAYGYTF,NA,TRBV19,TRBJ1-2,NA
TGTGCCAGCTCGTACAGGGTTGGCGGGGAGCTGTTTTTT,CASSYRVGGELFF,NA,TRBV7-7,TRBJ2-2,once
TGTGCCAGTAGTACCGGATACTACAATGAGCAGTTCTTC,CASSTGYYNEQFF,NA,TRBV19,TRBJ2-1,NA
TGTGCCAGCAGTGCCAGGGATAGCAATCAGCCCCAGCATTTT,CASSARDSNQPQHF,NA,TRBV6-1,TRBJ1-5,NA
TGTGCCAGTAGTGTCTTAGGAGGAGACACTGAAGCTTTCTTT,CASSVLGGDTEAFF,NA,TRBV19,TRBJ1-1,NA
TGTGCCAGTAGTACAAATAGGGACTTCTACGAGCAGTACTTC,CASSTNRDFYEQYF,NA,TRBV19,TRBJ2-7,NA
TGTGCCAGCATTTGGGATAGCGGGGCAGATACGCAGTATTTT,CASIWDSGADTQYF,TRBD2,TRBV2,TRBJ2-3,few
TGTGCCAGCAGGAGGGCCCAGGAAGCTTTCTTT,CASRRAQEAFF,NA,TRBV6-5,TRBJ1-1,NA
TGTGCCAGCAGCCCTCGGGGGATGTCTGGAAACACCATATATTTT,CASSPRGMSGNTIYF,NA,TRBV7-2,TRBJ1-3,NA
TGTGCCAGCAGCTTTTCCAGGGGATATTCACCCCTCCACTTT,CASSFSRGYSPLHF,NA,TRBV5-1,TRBJ1-6,NA
TGTGCCAGCAGCTTAAACCAGAACACTGAAGCTTTCTTT,CASSLNQNTEAFF,NA,TRBV7-9,TRBJ1-1,NA
TGCGCCAGCAGCCAAGATTGGGCAGGGATGGAAAAACTGTTTTTT,CASSQDWAGMEKLFF,NA,TRBV4-3,TRBJ1-4,NA
TGTGCCAGCAGCCAAGAGAGGGGGGGGACTGAAGCTTTCTTT,CASSQERGGTEAFF,NA,TRBV4-2,TRBJ1-1,NA
TGTGCCAGCAGTCCAGGGGGTGGCTCCTACGAGCAGTACTTC,CASSPGGGSYEQYF,TRBD1,TRBV6-5,TRBJ2-7,NA